Detailed here is one TCR beta chain. The target of this receptor is not known. No base quality values were provided; no much bigger clone lies one nucleotide off. Other DNA variants within this sample encode the same CDR3. Libraries were prepared through the immunoSEQ multiplex PCR assay. TCRdb retrieved this table from immuneACCESS and kept in-frame rearrangements only. Not all clones are present; in checked studies, unresolved V genes account for under half, and no reason is known for the remainder. This sample is represented by more than 85,000 clones; around 92% of them were singletons. The ten biggest clones cover about 1% of the sample. These data are taken from a study of T cell changes during pregnancy in multiple sclerosis (dated by TCRdb to about 2019). In terms of the full investigation: In women with multiple sclerosis, the researchers looked at how the T cell repertoire shifted as pregnancy progressed.

The sequencing here drew on peripheral blood, taken before pregnancy. This sequence was found in a female donor with multiple sclerosis, enrolled in a pregnancy study.

This receptor has the CDR3 CASSLAGGEQYF. The sequenced DNA is TGCGCCAGCAGCTTGGCAGGGGGCGAGCAGTACTTC. The chain joins TRBV5-1 to TRBJ2-7; 7 bases in the junction line up with TRBD1. As encoded in the germline V gene, CDR1 is SGHRS while CDR2 is YFSETQ. The junction shows trimming of 0 bases on V and 6 bases on J, and the gene matches do not reach 0 bases of it. Counted from cysteine to phenylalanine, this CDR3 has 12 amino acids. Only the CDR3 DNA stays, 36 bases, in frame from base 1.